Described below is a single TCR beta chain sequence and its context. The V gene lost 4 bases and the J gene lost 4 bases, with 11 bases spanning the gap. CDR1 is SGHNT, CDR2 YYREEE, per germline (reference sequence). The CDR3 is 13 residues long. The data derive from a study of cytomegalovirus exposure and HLA in healthy donors. Researchers ran the PCR with 60 Vbeta and 13 Jbeta primers. Libraries were prepared by immunoSEQ multiplex PCR; TCRdb keeps only in-frame clonotypes and omits some of them. This sample's table reports tens of thousands of clones. Specimen: PBMCs. This receptor was obtained from a woman in her thirties or forties in good health and CMV-seropositive. The chain is built from TRBV5-4 and TRBJ1-1, with D perhaps TRBD1 (5 bases). The CDR3 here is CASSRRGGTEAFF. In DNA, the CDR3 is TGTGCCAGCAGCCGTCGGGGGGGCACTGAAGCTTTCTTT.